The entry that follows covers one T cell receptor (beta chain) sequence. No antigen is known for it. To determine HCMV serostatus, a commercial ELISA kit was used to detect HCMV-specific IgG in serum. Peripheral blood mononuclear cells were isolated from blood by Ficoll density gradient centrifugation. The data originate from a study of T cells expressing NK-cell markers (dated by TCRdb to 2019 to 2021). A note on the overall study: TCR beta-chain repertoires were profiled in sorted CD3+CD56+NKG2C+, CD3+CD56+NKG2C- and CD3+CD56-NKG2C+ T-cell subsets from several donors. Of the eight sequenced donors, seven were found to be HCMV-seropositive and one was found to be HCMV-seronegative. The eight sequenced donors were randomly selected healthy volunteers, three men and five women. Sequencing of the libraries produced 2 x 150 bp reads on Illumina HiSeq 2000/2500, MiSeq or NextSeq.

Taken from cysteine to phenylalanine, the CDR3 has 14 residues. A DNA sequence was not provided. For CDR1 and CDR2, the germline V gene (reference sequence) lists DFQATT and SNEGSKA. For sequencing, an Illumina HiSeq 2000 was employed. The TCR beta cDNA libraries were made using 5'RACE template switching, a step that added both a universal primer site and unique molecular identifiers. cDNA synthesis was primed from the TCR beta constant segment, followed by two successive PCR amplification steps. Processing in the source paper ran as follows. MIGEC was used to demultiplex reads and group reads by UMI, and MiTCR was used to assemble and quantify clonotypes. To exclude erroneous sequences, any TCR cDNA sequence not supported by at least two reads was discarded. Downstream repertoire analysis used the tcR package, and clonotypes were matched across fractions by CDR3 nucleotide sequence plus V segment. Antigen specificity was annotated against VDJdb with VDJmatch, allowing one amino acid substitution in CDR3. The reads went through TCRdb reprocessing, and each CDR3 protein sequence gets one entry with no DNA. TCRdb, not the authors, supplied the V and J calls. The sample table on file contains 300,000 or so distinct CDR3 sequences. Roughly 4.2% of the sample belongs to the ten largest clones.

General study outcomes and caveats: Whether the expanded NKG2C-expressing T cell clones were specific for HCMV antigens remained unclear. Those dominant clonotypes were again the most abundant among CD3+CD56-NKG2C+ cells in a few donors, at roughly 25-65%. In roughly 6 donors, the dominant CD3+CD56+NKG2C+ clonotypes ranked among the top 10 CD8+ clonotypes, making up about 1.0-8% of CD8+ T cells.

The sequence was obtained from a woman aged 18 to 75 in good health. Specimen: blood T cells: a sorted CD56 or NKG2C T cell subset, CD4+ or CD8+ T cells, or bulk PBMC T cells (not recorded which). Recombination joined TRBV20-1 with TRBJ2-3. The CDR3 protein: CSAHRPASTDTQYF.